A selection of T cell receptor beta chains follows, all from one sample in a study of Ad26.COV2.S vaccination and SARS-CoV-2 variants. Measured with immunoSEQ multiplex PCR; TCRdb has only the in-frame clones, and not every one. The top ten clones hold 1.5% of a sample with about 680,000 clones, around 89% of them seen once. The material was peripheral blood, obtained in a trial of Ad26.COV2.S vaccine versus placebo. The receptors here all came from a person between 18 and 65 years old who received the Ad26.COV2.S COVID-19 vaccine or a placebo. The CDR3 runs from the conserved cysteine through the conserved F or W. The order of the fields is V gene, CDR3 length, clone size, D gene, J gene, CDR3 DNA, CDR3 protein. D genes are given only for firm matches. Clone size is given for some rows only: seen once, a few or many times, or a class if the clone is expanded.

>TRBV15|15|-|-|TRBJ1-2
TGTGCCACCAGCAGAGGGGGAACAGGGAACTATGGCTACACCTTC
CATSRGGTGNYGYTF
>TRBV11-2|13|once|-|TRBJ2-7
TGTGCCAGCAGTTCAGACAGAACCTACGAGCAGTACTTC
CASSSDRTYEQYF
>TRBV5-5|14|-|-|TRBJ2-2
TGTGCCAGCAGCTTATGGGGGAACACCGGGGAGCTGTTTTTT
CASSLWGNTGELFF
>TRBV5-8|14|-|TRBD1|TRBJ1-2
TGTGCCAGCAGCTTCCGGACAGGGGGCAATGGCTACACCTTC
CASSFRTGGNGYTF
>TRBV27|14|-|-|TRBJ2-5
TGTGCCAGCAGTTTAGTCCCCCGCCAAGAGACCCAGTACTTC
CASSLVPRQETQYF
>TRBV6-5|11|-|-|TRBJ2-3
TGTGCCAGCAGTAACACAGATACGCAGTATTTT
CASSNTDTQYF
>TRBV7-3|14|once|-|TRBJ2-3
TGTGCCAGCGGCCCCGGACTCACCACAGATACGCAGTATTTT
CASGPGLTTDTQYF
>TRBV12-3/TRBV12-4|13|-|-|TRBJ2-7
TGTGCCAGCAGACCTGTGAGCCGTGGGGAGCAGTACTTC
CASRPVSRGEQYF
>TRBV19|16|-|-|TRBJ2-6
TGTGCCAGCCGCTTTGTCGGGAACTCTGGGGCCAACGTCCTGACTTTC
CASRFVGNSGANVLTF
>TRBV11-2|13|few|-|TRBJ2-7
TGTGCCAGCAGCTTCGCAGGTCTCTACGAGCAGTACTTC
CASSFAGLYEQYF
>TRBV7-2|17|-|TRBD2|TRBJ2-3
TGTGCCAGCAGCCCAAGGACTAGCGGGGGCCCCCCGAATACGCAGTATTTT
CASSPRTSGGPPNTQYF
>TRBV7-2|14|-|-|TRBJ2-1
TGTGCCAGCAGCCGCCCTGACCCCTACAATGAGCAGTTCTTC
CASSRPDPYNEQFF
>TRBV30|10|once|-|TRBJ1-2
TGTGCCTGGACAGGCCCTGGCTACACCTTC
CAWTGPGYTF
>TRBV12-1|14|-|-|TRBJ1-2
TGTGCCAGCAGCTCTAACCAGGGTTGCCGGGGCTACACCTTC
CASSSNQGCRGYTF
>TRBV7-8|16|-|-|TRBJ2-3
TGTGCCAGCAGCTTAGTGGAGGGCAGGGGCACAGATACGCAGTATTTT
CASSLVEGRGTDTQYF
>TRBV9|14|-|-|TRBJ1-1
TGTGCCAGCAGCGTAGCCCCGGGACGCACTGAAGCTTTCTTT
CASSVAPGRTEAFF
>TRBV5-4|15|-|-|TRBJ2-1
TGTGCCAGCAGTCCTGAGGGGGGGACCTACAATGAGCAGTTCTTC
CASSPEGGTYNEQFF
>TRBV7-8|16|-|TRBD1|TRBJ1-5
TGTGCCAGCAGCTTAGTGGGGCAGGGGGGGAGTCAGCCCCAGCATTTT
CASSLVGQGGSQPQHF
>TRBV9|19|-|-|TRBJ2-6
TGTGCCAGCAGCGTAGCCGCCGGGACAATACACTCTGGGGCCAACGTCCTGACTTTC
CASSVAAGTIHSGANVLTF
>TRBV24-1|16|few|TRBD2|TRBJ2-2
TGTGCCACCAGTGATTCTGAGCGGGAGAACACCGGGGAGCTGTTTTTT
CATSDSERENTGELFF
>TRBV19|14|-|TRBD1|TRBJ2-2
TGTGCCAGTAGTCCGGACAGGGGGACCGGGGAGCTGTTTTTT
CASSPDRGTGELFF
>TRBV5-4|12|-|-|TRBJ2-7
TGTGCCAGCAACACACTTGGGACCGAGCAGTACTTC
CASNTLGTEQYF
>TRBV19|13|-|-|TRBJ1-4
TGTGCCAGTTCCAGTTTCACTAATGAAAAACTGTTTTTT
CASSSFTNEKLFF
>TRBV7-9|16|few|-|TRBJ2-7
TGTGCCAGCAGCTTAGCGACGGGCGGCAGATCCTACGAGCAGTACTTC
CASSLATGGRSYEQYF
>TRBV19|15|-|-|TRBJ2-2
TGTGCCAGTAAAAACCCAATCGCGCTGGCCGGGGAGCTGTTTTTT
CASKNPIALAGELFF
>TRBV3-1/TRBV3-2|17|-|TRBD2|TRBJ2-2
TGTGCCAGCAGCCGATCGACTAGCGGGAGAGCGGCCGGGGAGCTGTTTTTT
CASSRSTSGRAAGELFF
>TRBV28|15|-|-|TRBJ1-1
TGTGCCAGCAGTTTTAGGGCTCGGTATTCCGCTGAAGCTTTCTTT
CASSFRARYSAEAFF
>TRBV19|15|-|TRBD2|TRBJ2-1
TGTGCCAGTAGTAAAACTAGCGGGAGCCTCGATGAGCAGTTCTTC
CASSKTSGSLDEQFF
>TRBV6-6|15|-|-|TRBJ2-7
TGTGCCAGCAGCCGACCGCGGGACTCTACCTACGAGCAGTACTTC
CASSRPRDSTYEQYF
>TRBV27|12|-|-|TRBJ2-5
TGTGCCAGCAGCCCCCAGGGGGGGACCCAGTACTTC
CASSPQGGTQYF
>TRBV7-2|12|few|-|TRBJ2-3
TGTGCCAGCAGCTTAGGTACAGATACGCAGTATTTT
CASSLGTDTQYF
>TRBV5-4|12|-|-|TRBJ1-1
TGTGCCAGCAGCTCCGTTGGGACTGAAGCTTTCTTT
CASSSVGTEAFF
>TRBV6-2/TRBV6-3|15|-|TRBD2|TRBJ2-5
TGTGCCAGCAGTTACCGCAGCGGGGGTGGCGAGACCCAGTACTTC
CASSYRSGGGETQYF
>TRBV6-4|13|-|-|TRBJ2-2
TGTGCCAGCAGTCTAACCGGGACCGGGGAGCTGTTTTTT
CASSLTGTGELFF
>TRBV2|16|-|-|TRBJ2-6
TGTGCCAGCACCGAATTAGCGGCCTCTGGGGCCAACGTCCTGACTTTC
CASTELAASGANVLTF
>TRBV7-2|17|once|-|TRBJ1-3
TGTGCCAGCAGCTTAGCGGGGGCCGCGAACTCTGGAAACACCATATATTTT
CASSLAGAANSGNTIYF
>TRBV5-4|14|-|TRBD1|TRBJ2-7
TGTGCCAGCAGCCCAGCCGACAGGGGGGGCGAGCAGTACTTC
CASSPADRGGEQYF
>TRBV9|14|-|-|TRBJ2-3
TGTGCCAGCAGCGTTGGGGGTAGCACAGATACGCAGTATTTT
CASSVGGSTDTQYF
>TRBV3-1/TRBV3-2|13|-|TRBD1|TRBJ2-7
TGTGCCAGCAATATGGGACAGGGCTACGAGCAGTACTTC
CASNMGQGYEQYF
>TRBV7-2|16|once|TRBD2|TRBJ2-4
TGTGCCAGCAGCCCCTCTAGCGGGGGCGCTAAAAACATTCAGTACTTC
CASSPSSGGAKNIQYF
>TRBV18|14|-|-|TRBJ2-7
TGTGCCAGCTCACTTTTGGACAACTCCTACGAGCAGTACTTC
CASSLLDNSYEQYF
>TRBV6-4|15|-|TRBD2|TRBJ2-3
TGTGCCAGCAGTGCCTCGGGGACTAGTGCGGATACGCAGTATTTT
CASSASGTSADTQYF
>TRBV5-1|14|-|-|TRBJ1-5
TGCGCCAGCAGCTCGGGGGAAGTCAATCAGCCCCAGCATTTT
CASSSGEVNQPQHF
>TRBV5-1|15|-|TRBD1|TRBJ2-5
TGCGCCAGCAGCTTGGTGGGGGACAGACAAGAGACCCAGTACTTC
CASSLVGDRQETQYF
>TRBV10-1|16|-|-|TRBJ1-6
TGCGCCAGCAGTGATAGGAGGGGCCAAGGGGATTCACCCCTCCACTTT
CASSDRRGQGDSPLHF
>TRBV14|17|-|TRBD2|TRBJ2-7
TGTGCCAGCAGCCCCCTATTCGGGGCTAGCGGGAAATACGAGCAGTACTTC
CASSPLFGASGKYEQYF
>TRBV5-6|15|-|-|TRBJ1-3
TGTGCCAGCAGCTTGACAGGGAGCTCTGGAAACACCATATATTTT
CASSLTGSSGNTIYF
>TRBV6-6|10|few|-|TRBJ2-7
TGTGCCAGCAGGAACTACGAGCAGTACTTC
CASRNYEQYF
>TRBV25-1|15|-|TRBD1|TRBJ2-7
TGTGCCAGCACCCCGATGGGGACAGGGAGCTACGAGCAGTACTTC
CASTPMGTGSYEQYF
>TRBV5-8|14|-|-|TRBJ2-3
TGTGCCAGCAGCGCCAGGGGTAGCACAGATACGCAGTATTTT
CASSARGSTDTQYF
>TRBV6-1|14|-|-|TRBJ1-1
TGTGCCAGCAGTGATTGGGCAGGGGCACTTGAAGCTTTCTTT
CASSDWAGALEAFF
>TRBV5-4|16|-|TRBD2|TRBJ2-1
TGTGCCAGCAGGATTTTGCGGGAGAGCTCCTACAATGAGCAGTTCTTC
CASRILRESSYNEQFF
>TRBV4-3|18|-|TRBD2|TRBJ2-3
TGCGCCAGCAGCCAAGACTCCCTAACTAGCGGGGGGATGTATACGCAGTATTTT
CASSQDSLTSGGMYTQYF
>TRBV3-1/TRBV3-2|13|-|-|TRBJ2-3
TGTGCCAGCAGCCAAGAGGGAGTGGATACGCAGTATTTT
CASSQEGVDTQYF
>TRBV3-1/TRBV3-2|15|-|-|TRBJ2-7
TGTGCCAGCAGCCAAGTGGGAGGGGGCTCCTACGAGCAGTACTTC
CASSQVGGGSYEQYF
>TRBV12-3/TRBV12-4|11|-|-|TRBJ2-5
TGTGCCAGCTCGGGTGGGGAGACCCAGTACTTC
CASSGGETQYF
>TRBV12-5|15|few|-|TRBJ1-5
TGTGCTAGTGCCCTTGGCGGAGCAGGCAATCAGCCCCAGCATTTT
CASALGGAGNQPQHF